Listed here are 30 T cell receptor beta chains from one sample, sequenced in a study of T cell clonotyping in hematopoietic cell transplantation. Clones were read by immunoSEQ multiplex PCR, and TCRdb kept only the in-frame ones, dropping some. This table holds some 10,000 clones, 80% to 90% found once. Sample: PBMCs, taken 100 days after allogeneic stem cell transplant. Receptors were obtained from a female patient between 55 and 75 years old who had an allogeneic stem cell transplant from an unrelated donor, so the T cells may come from the graft donor. Some clones in this sample may be carry-over from other donors' samples.

The chain uses TRBV7-3 and TRBJ2-1; 13 positions agree with TRBD2. Germline V gives CDR1 SGHTA, CDR2 FQGTGA. This CDR3 region has 17 residues. With V trimmed by 1 base and J by 8 bases, 8 bases remained unmatched. CDR3 in amino acids: CASSLNPGLAGDDEQFF. The CDR3 DNA follows: TGTGCCAGCAGCTTAAATCCCGGACTAGCGGGAGACGATGAGCAGTTCTTC.

The CDR3 sequence is CASSLEAGHYKETQYF. The DNA of the CDR3 is TGTGCCAGCAGCTTAGAGGCAGGACACTACAAAGAGACCCAGTACTTC. The gene calls are TRBV7-8 and TRBJ2-5, with TRBD1 as a possible D gene (5 bases). CDR3 size: 16 residues. Germline V lookup: CDR1 SGHVS, CDR2 FQNEAQ. Trimming pared 1 base from V and 3 bases from J, leaving 15 bases between.

The CDR3 is CASSLPGSKTQYF. The CDR3 DNA reads as TGTGCCAGCAGCTTACCGGGGTCGAAGACCCAGTACTTC. The rearrangement links TRBV7-2 to TRBJ2-5; TRBD2 is a possible D gene (5 bases). Trimming cost V 2 bases and J 6 bases, with 10 bases left between them. Per the germline V gene, CDR1 is SGHTA and CDR2 is FQGNSA. CDR3 length: 13 residues.

The table lists this clone with a few counts. The V and J genes are TRBV5-1 and TRBJ2-7, with 8 bases matching TRBD1. This CDR3 contains 15 residues. The germline CDR1 and CDR2 sequences are SGHRS and YFSETQ. V dropped 1 base and J dropped 3; count of bases not matched to a gene: 6. The CDR3 DNA reads TGCGCCAGCAGCTTGTCGCAGGGGGCTTACTACGAGCAGTACTTC. Encoded protein: CASSLSQGAYYEQYF.

The chain is built from TRBV28 and TRBJ1-4; possibly TRBD1 for D (5 bases). The CDR3 covers 13 residues. The ends were cut back, 10 bases at V and 8 bases at J, with 17 bases in the middle. Germline CDR1 and CDR2: MDHEN and SYDVKM. The CDR3, as DNA: TGTGCCACCTACGGGACGGCCCAAGAAAAACTGTTTTTT. This translates into CATYGTAQEKLFF.

This clone showed up just once. The germline gene is not matched at one end of the junction; a read error may be the cause. V is TRBV7-7 and J is TRBJ2-2, with D tentatively TRBD1 (5 bases). Per the germline V gene, CDR1 is SSHAT and CDR2 is FNYEAQ (reference sequence). This CDR3 spans 14 amino acids. CDR3 DNA: TGTGCTAGCAGCACAGGAGTGAACACCGGGGAGCTGTTTTTT. The encoded protein is CASSTGVNTGELFF.

The CDR3 coding sequence is TGTGCCAGCAAAACTAGCGGGAGGGAGATGCTGTGGGAGCTGTTTTTT. Its translation: CASKTSGREMLWELFF. This chain joins TRBV27 and TRBJ2-2; 13 nucleotides match TRBD2. J lost 9 bases, V lost 7 bases, and 11 bases had no gene match. Germline CDR1 reads MNHEY; CDR2 reads SMNVEV (reference sequence). CDR3 size: 16 residues.

By proportion, this clone is large. The chain combines TRBV6-5 with TRBJ2-5, with a weak D call TRBD1 (6 bases). Germline V gives CDR1 MNHEY, CDR2 SVGAGI. The CDR3 consists of 14 residues. V dropped 0 bases and J dropped 8 bases, with 13 bases sitting between them. CDR3 protein: CASSYSQGPSTQYF. The CDR3 DNA is TGTGCCAGCAGTTACTCGCAGGGGCCGAGTACCCAGTACTTC.

The V call is TRBV2, the J call TRBJ2-7, with no clear D. Trimming cost V 6 bases and J 1 base, with 16 bases left between them. There are 15 residues in the CDR3. CDR1 is SNHLY and CDR2 is FYNNEI in the germline V gene. The CDR3 DNA reads as TGTGCCAGCAGGGGCTCTCATCATCCGTCCTACGAGCAGTACTTC. Encoded protein: CASRGSHHPSYEQYF.

The DNA of the CDR3 is TGTGCCAGCAGCCACCCGACAGACACTGAAGCTTTCTTT. Translating gives CASSHPTDTEAFF. The chain combines TRBV4-2 with TRBJ1-1, with D possibly TRBD1 on 5 matching bases. The germline V gene has CDR1 LGHNA and CDR2 YNFKEQ. The CDR3 extends over 13 amino acids. V was trimmed by 3 bases and J by 3 bases, leaving 8 bases between them.

The chain employs TRBV28 and TRBJ2-3; a possible D gene is TRBD1 (6 bases). This CDR3 is 14 amino acids long. Germline V gene lookup returns CDR1 MDHEN and CDR2 SYDVKM. Deletions cut 2 bases from V and 4 bases from J, with 10 bases between. CDR3 amino acids: CASSLNRVADTQYF. The CDR3 DNA reads TGTGCCAGCAGTTTAAACAGGGTGGCAGATACGCAGTATTTT.

The V gene is TRBV4-1, the J gene TRBJ1-3, with D possibly TRBD1 on 6 matching bases. CDR3 length: 20 amino acids. The ends were cut back, 5 bases at V and 0 bases at J, with 26 bases in the middle. CDR1 is MGHRA, CDR2 YSYEKL, per germline. The CDR3 sequence: CASSLRRGLKGPSSGNTIYF. CDR3 DNA sequence: TGCGCCAGCAGCTTGCGCAGGGGATTAAAGGGGCCGAGCTCTGGAAACACCATATATTTT.

The V and J genes are TRBV28 and TRBJ1-5, with D maybe TRBD1 (5 bases). Germline CDR1 and CDR2: MDHEN and SYDVKM. The CDR3 is 14 residues long. The ends were cut back, 5 bases at V and 6 bases at J, with 14 bases in the middle. Here the CDR3 reads CASSPRGAVQPQHF. In nucleotides, the CDR3 is TGTGCCAGCAGTCCCAGAGGGGCTGTTCAGCCCCAGCATTTT.

This chain links TRBV5-6 with TRBJ2-1; 12 bases match TRBD2. CDR1 is SGHDT and CDR2 is YYEEEE in the germline V gene. This CDR3 contains 18 residues. V trimming: 0 bases; J trimming: 8 bases; junction bases outside the gene matches: 12. CDR3 bases: TGTGCCAGCAGCTTGGTGGCTAGCGGGAGGGGGGGTATGGATGAGCAGTTCTTC. Protein sequence: CASSLVASGRGGMDEQFF.

The chain combines TRBV10-3 with TRBJ2-7; D may match TRBD1 or TRBD2 (5 bases each). The CDR3 runs to 12 residues. V lost 6 bases and J 1 base, leaving 7 bases between the germline ends. CDR1 is ENHRY, CDR2 SYGVKD, per germline. The CDR3 loop is CAIRGTSYEQYF. The CDR3 region has the DNA TGTGCCATCAGAGGGACGTCCTACGAGCAGTACTTC.

This clone occurred once. The CDR3 DNA is TGTGCCAGCAGCTTAAGTGTTGGGGTCCAAGAGACCCAGTACTTC. Encoded protein: CASSLSVGVQETQYF. V and J are TRBV7-9 and TRBJ2-5, with D hard to call. V shed 2 bases and J shed 1 base, with 11 bases lying between them. Germline CDR1 SEHNR, CDR2 FQNEAQ (reference sequence). This CDR3 has 15 amino acids. Looking up the rest from reference TRBV7-9 and TRBJ2-5 gives the full variable domain: DTGVSQNPRHKITKRGQNVTFRCDPISEHNRLYWYRQTLGQGPEFLTYFQNEAQLEKSRLLSDRFSAERPKGSFSTLEIQRTEQGDSAMYLCASSLSVGVQETQYFGPGTRLLVL.

J is TRBJ2-1 and V is TRBV18, with 7 bases aligning to TRBD1. Germline-derived CDR1 and CDR2 are KGHSH and LQKENI. The CDR3 extends over 16 amino acids. The V segment lost 0 bases and the J segment 4 bases; nucleotides outside the gene matches: 6. The CDR3 sequence is CASSPPGTEDYNEQFF. The CDR3 DNA reads as TGTGCCAGCTCACCACCCGGGACAGAAGATTACAATGAGCAGTTCTTC. Complete variable domain (other parts from reference TRBV18 and TRBJ2-1): NAGVMQNPRHLVRRRGQEARLRCSPMKGHSHVYWYRQLPEEGLKFMVYLQKENIIDESGMPKERFSAEFPKEGPSILRIQQVVRGDSAAYFCASSPPGTEDYNEQFFGPGTRLTVL.

This rearrangement joins TRBV6-5 to TRBJ2-7; the D call may be TRBD1 or TRBD2 (6 bases each). Per the germline V gene, CDR1 is MNHEY and CDR2 is SVGAGI. The CDR3 length is 14 residues. Trimming removed 3 bases from V and 3 bases from J, with 12 bases in between. CDR3 sequence: CASSYGGGIYEQYF. DNA of the CDR3: TGTGCCAGCAGTTATGGAGGGGGAATCTACGAGCAGTACTTC.

V and J are TRBV13 and TRBJ2-1, with D perhaps being TRBD1 or TRBD2 (6 bases each). The V gene's germline CDR1 is PRHDT and CDR2 FYEKMQ (reference sequence). CDR3 length equals 16 residues. The V end lost 6 bases, the J end lost 4 bases, and 19 bases lay between the germline ends. The CDR3 here is CASSQIVRDTYNEQFF. The CDR3 DNA sequence: TGTGCCAGCAGTCAAATAGTGCGGGACACATACAATGAGCAGTTCTTC.

V is TRBV2 and J is TRBJ1-5; 7 bases map to TRBD1. V shed 5 bases and J 0 bases; nucleotides not matched to a gene: 7. CDR1 is SNHLY and CDR2 is FYNNEI in the germline V gene. This CDR3 spans 16 amino acids. Written as DNA, the CDR3 is TGTGCCAGCAGTCAGACAGGGCAGTATAGCAATCAGCCCCAGCATTTT. Its protein is CASSQTGQYSNQPQHF. Complete variable domain (other parts from reference TRBV2 and TRBJ1-5): EPEVTQTPSHQVTQMGQEVILRCVPISNHLYFYWYRQILGQKVEFLVSFYNNEISEKSEIFDDQFSVERPDGSNFTLKIRSTKLEDSAMYFCASSQTGQYSNQPQHFGDGTRLSIL.

The chain employs TRBV2 and TRBJ2-7; D may be TRBD1 or TRBD2 (6 bases each). V was trimmed by 10 bases and J by 2 bases, leaving 15 bases between them. The CDR3 consists of 13 residues. In germline, CDR1 is SNHLY, CDR2 FYNNEI. The CDR3 DNA follows: TGTGCCACCACGACAGGCGGGACCTACGAGCAGTACTTC. Translated: CATTTGGTYEQYF.

The V call is TRBV5-4, the J call TRBJ2-7; 11 bases fit TRBD2. V dropped 5 bases and J dropped 0; count of bases not matched to a gene: 4. CDR3 size: 15 residues. Germline V gene sequence: CDR1 SGHNT, CDR2 YYREEE (reference sequence). The CDR3 spells CASRSGLAASYEQYF. In DNA, the CDR3 is TGTGCCAGCAGATCGGGACTAGCGGCCTCCTACGAGCAGTACTTC.

V is TRBV7-9 and J is TRBJ2-7; TRBD1 is a possible D gene (6 bases). Trimming removed 1 base from V and 9 bases from J, with 10 bases in between. This CDR3 is 12 amino acids long. Germline CDR1 SEHNR, CDR2 FQNEAQ (reference sequence). The DNA of the CDR3 is TGTGCCAGCAGCTTAGGGACAGAGGGGCAGTACTTC. Protein sequence: CASSLGTEGQYF. Drawing the rest from reference TRBV7-9 and TRBJ2-7, the complete variable domain is DTGVSQNPRHKITKRGQNVTFRCDPISEHNRLYWYRQTLGQGPEFLTYFQNEAQLEKSRLLSDRFSAERPKGSFSTLEIQRTEQGDSAMYLCASSLGTEGQYFGPGTRLTVT.

This clone is labeled as large. This chain uses TRBV9 with TRBJ2-1, with 7 bases fitting TRBD1. Unmatched junction bases numbered 3, after V lost 3 bases and J lost 0 bases. Germline CDR1 SGDLS, CDR2 YYNGEE. This CDR3 region has 15 residues. CDR3 bases: TGTGCCAGCAGCGCACAGGGGAACTCCTACAATGAGCAGTTCTTC. Its protein is CASSAQGNSYNEQFF.

The chain employs TRBV7-9 and TRBJ1-2; D gene ambiguous. The CDR3 consists of 13 residues. The V gene lost 6 bases and the J gene lost 4 bases, with 12 bases spanning the gap. The V gene's germline CDR1 is SEHNR and CDR2 FQNEAQ (reference sequence). CDR3 DNA sequence: TGTGCCAGCAGGCCAGCACATTCCTATGGCTACACCTTC. Translating it yields CASRPAHSYGYTF. The whole variable domain, remainder taken from reference TRBV7-9 and TRBJ1-2, is DTGVSQNPRHKITKRGQNVTFRCDPISEHNRLYWYRQTLGQGPEFLTYFQNEAQLEKSRLLSDRFSAERPKGSFSTLEIQRTEQGDSAMYLCASRPAHSYGYTFGSGTRLTVV.

Within the sample, this clone is large. The chain recombines TRBV28 with TRBJ2-1; 9 bases are a match to TRBD2. Germline loops: CDR1 MDHEN, CDR2 SYDVKM. V lost 8 bases to trimming and J lost 7 bases; unmatched junction nucleotides: 9. This CDR3 has 14 residues. CDR3 bases: TGTGCCAGCTCCGCGGGAGGGCCGGGAAATGAGCAGTTCTTC. Its protein product is CASSAGGPGNEQFF.

V gene TRBV12-5 combines with J gene TRBJ2-1; D could derive from TRBD1 or TRBD2 (6 bases each). Germline V lookup: CDR1 LGHNT, CDR2 FRNRAP. CDR3 length: 12 residues. Deletions cut 7 bases from V and 7 bases from J, with 11 bases between. The CDR3 nucleotides read TGTGCTAGTGCCCAAGGGGGGAATGAGCAGTTCTTC. As protein: CASAQGGNEQFF.

V usage is TRBV4-3 and J usage is TRBJ2-5; D could derive from TRBD1 or TRBD2 (6 bases each). CDR1 is LGHNA and CDR2 is YSLEER in the germline V gene. Trimming removed 2 bases from V and 5 bases from J, with 12 bases in between. The CDR3 has 14 amino acids. The DNA for the CDR3 is TGCGCCAGCAGCCAAAACAGGGACTCGGAGACCCAGTACTTC. The encoded protein is CASSQNRDSETQYF.

The chain employs TRBV4-1 and TRBJ2-1; no clear D gene. Germline-derived CDR1 and CDR2 are MGHRA and YSYEKL. V lost 1 base and J 5 bases, leaving 3 bases between the germline ends. The CDR3 consists of 12 residues. The CDR3, as DNA: TGCGCCAGCAGCCAAGTAAACAATGAGCAGTTCTTC. Its protein product is CASSQVNNEQFF.

The gene calls are TRBV7-9 and TRBJ2-2; 7 bases are a match to TRBD2. Germline assignment: CDR1 SEHNR and CDR2 FQNEAQ (reference sequence). The V and J ends lost 3 bases and 9 bases, in that order; junction bases with no gene match: 7. The CDR3 runs 14 residues. The CDR3 nucleotides are TGTGCCAGCAGCTTTGGTCTGCGGGAGTGGGAGCTGTTTTTT. Translation gives CASSFGLREWELFF.